The 21 T cell receptor beta chains in this list originate from one sample, sequenced in a study of cytomegalovirus exposure and HLA in healthy donors. Both 60 Vbeta primers and 13 Jbeta primers went into the PCR. Measured with immunoSEQ multiplex PCR; TCRdb has only the in-frame clones, and not every one. The listing contains about 100,000 clones. Sequencing was performed on PBMCs. The receptor source for this set is a man over 45 in good health and CMV-seronegative.

The rearrangement joins TRBV9 to TRBJ2-3; 7 bases are a match to TRBD2. The germline CDR1 and CDR2 sequences are SGDLS and YYNGEE. The CDR3 contains 15 residues. The ends lost 4 bases at V and 1 base at J; junction bases unmatched: 6. CDR3 coding DNA: TGTGCCAGCAGCTTCATGGGGGGGGGCACAGATACGCAGTATTTT. Translated: CASSFMGGGTDTQYF.

This chain uses TRBV7-6 with TRBJ2-1, with 8 nucleotides matching TRBD2. Germline V gives CDR1 SGHVS, CDR2 FNYEAQ. Unmatched junction bases numbered 14, after V lost 5 bases and J lost 2 bases. CDR3 size: 18 residues. CDR3 residues: CASSLRGALAVPYNEQFF. CDR3 sequence (DNA): TGTGCCAGCAGCCTCCGCGGAGCACTAGCGGTTCCCTACAATGAGCAGTTCTTC.

The V gene is TRBV7-9, the J gene TRBJ2-2; the D gene is possibly TRBD2 (5 bases). CDR1 and CDR2 (germline): SEHNR, FQNEAQ (reference sequence). Trimming took 3 bases from V and 6 from J, leaving 8 bases between them. The CDR3 loop spans 13 amino acids. In nucleotides, the CDR3 is TGTGCCAGCAGCTTTAGCGCGGCCGGGGAGCTGTTTTTT. Its protein product is CASSFSAAGELFF.

The chain carries TRBV9 and TRBJ1-1; a possible D gene is TRBD1 (6 bases). Per the germline V gene, CDR1 is SGDLS and CDR2 is YYNGEE. CDR3 length: 16 amino acids. V lost 0 bases, J lost 0 bases, and 12 bases lay in between. In nucleotides, the CDR3 is TGTGCCAGCAGCGTAGGGGGGCTTAACATGAACACTGAAGCTTTCTTT. Its protein is CASSVGGLNMNTEAFF.

The genes are TRBV19 and TRBJ2-7, with 9 positions matching TRBD1. This CDR3 is built from 14 residues. V was clipped by 4 bases and J by 3 bases; unmatched bases: 4. Germline CDR1 LNHDA, CDR2 SQIVND (reference sequence). CDR3 nucleotide sequence: TGTGCCAGTAGTACGACAGGGGGAGACTACGAGCAGTACTTC. Translation gives CASSTTGGDYEQYF.

The chain's CDR3 is CASSPGQRHEQYF. The CDR3 DNA sequence: TGTGCCAGCAGCCCAGGACAGCGCCACGAGCAGTACTTC. The chain joins TRBV16 to TRBJ2-7, with D perhaps matching TRBD1 (6 bases). The CDR3 is 13 amino acids. V was clipped by 4 bases and J by 5 bases, with 12 bases between them. In germline, CDR1 is KGHSY, CDR2 FQNENV. The variable domain in full, completed from reference TRBV16 and TRBJ2-7, reads GEEVAQTPKHLVRGEGQKAKLYCAPIKGHSYVFWYQQVLKNEFKFLISFQNENVFDETGMPKERFSAKCLPNSPCSLEIQATKLEDSAVYFCASSPGQRHEQYFGPGTRLTVT.

The CDR3 spells CASSENRLYSGNTIYF. CDR3 nucleotide sequence: TGTGCCAGCAGTGAAAACAGGCTTTACTCTGGAAACACCATATATTTT. This chain links TRBV25-1 with TRBJ1-3; D might be TRBD1 (5 bases). The CDR3 loop spans 16 amino acids. Between the trimmed V and J ends, which lost 2 bases and 0 bases, there was a span of 11 bases. Germline V CDR1 and CDR2: MGHDK, SYGVNS.

V and J are TRBV6-5 and TRBJ1-1, with D possibly matching TRBD1 (5 bases). The CDR3 has 15 amino acids. Trimming stripped 2 bases from V and 8 bases from J, with 18 bases between. Germline values: CDR1 MNHEY, CDR2 SVGAGI. The CDR3: CASSYLVQGNPEAFF. In nucleotides, the CDR3 is TGTGCCAGCAGTTACCTAGTTCAGGGTAATCCAGAAGCTTTCTTT.

The chain is built from TRBV5-1 and TRBJ2-7; 13 bases agree with TRBD2. This CDR3 is 18 amino acids long. Per germline, CDR1 SGHRS and CDR2 YFSETQ. The junction had 15 bases not matched to a gene; V was cut back by 4 bases and J by 5 bases. Written as DNA, the CDR3 is TGCGCCAGCAGCCAATCACGGACTAGCGGGAGCGAAGTTGACGAGCAGTACTTC. It is translated as CASSQSRTSGSEVDEQYF. Complete variable domain (other parts from reference TRBV5-1 and TRBJ2-7): KAGVTQTPRYLIKTRGQQVTLSCSPISGHRSVSWYQQTPGQGLQFLFEYFSETQRNKGNFPGRFSGRQFSNSRSEMNVSTLELGDSALYLCASSQSRTSGSEVDEQYFGPGTRLTVT.

J is TRBJ2-5 and V is TRBV29-1; 8 bases line up with TRBD2. The CDR3 covers 14 residues. V was pared by 4 bases and J by 2 bases, with 6 bases of the junction left unmatched. The germline gives CDR1 SQVTM, CDR2 ANQGSEA. The CDR3 DNA reads as TGCAGCGTTGGTCGGGGGGGATCGCAAGAGACCCAGTACTTC. Translating gives CSVGRGGSQETQYF.

CDR3 DNA sequence: TGTGCCAGTAGTATAAGGGGGAACACCGGGGAGCTGTTTTTT. It is translated as CASSIRGNTGELFF. The V gene is TRBV19, the J gene TRBJ2-2, with D perhaps TRBD1 (5 bases). With 2 bases removed from V and 1 base from J, the gap between germline ends came to 5 bases. Germline loops: CDR1 LNHDA, CDR2 SQIVND (reference sequence). This CDR3 has 14 residues.

The chain couples TRBV18 to TRBJ1-3, with D unresolved. CDR1 is KGHSH, CDR2 LQKENI, per germline. Trimming cost V 3 bases and J 2 bases, with 11 bases left between them. This CDR3 has 15 residues. The CDR3 sequence: CASSPSAGPGNTIYF. CDR3 bases: TGTGCCAGCTCACCGTCGGCTGGGCCTGGAAACACCATATATTTT.

The CDR3 loop reads CASSSTSGAAEQYF. In DNA form, the CDR3 reads TGCGCCAGCAGCTCGACCTCTGGGGCGGCGGAGCAGTACTTC. J is TRBJ2-7 and V is TRBV5-1, with D perhaps TRBD1 (5 bases). The V gene lost 3 bases and the J gene lost 7 bases, with 17 bases spanning the gap. This CDR3 spans 14 amino acids. Looked up from germline, CDR1 is SGHRS and CDR2 is YFSETQ.

J is TRBJ1-6 and V is TRBV10-1; D gene unclear. Trimming took off 10 bases at V and 8 bases at J, with 15 bases between the two ends. Germline CDR1 reads WNHNN; CDR2 reads SYGVQD (reference sequence). This CDR3 region has 13 residues. CDR3 sequence: CATSGRRDSPLHF. DNA of the CDR3: TGCGCCACCTCGGGTAGAAGAGATTCACCCCTCCACTTT.

The V call is TRBV2, the J call TRBJ1-1; a weak D match, TRBD1 (5 bases). V lost 0 bases to trimming and J lost 1 base, with 12 bases between them. The V gene's germline CDR1 is SNHLY and CDR2 FYNNEI. CDR3 length: 16 amino acids. The CDR3 DNA sequence: TGTGCCAGCAGTGAAGCGGCCGTCCAGGGGAACACTGAAGCTTTCTTT. This sequence encodes CASSEAAVQGNTEAFF.

The chain links TRBV4-3 to TRBJ1-6; no clear D gene. In germline, CDR1 is LGHNA, CDR2 YSLEER. CDR3 size: 13 residues. Trimming left V 0 bases short and J 11 bases short, with 8 bases between. The CDR3 bases are TGCGCCAGCAGCCAAGATCTCAGTCCACCCCTCCACTTT. Its translation: CASSQDLSPPLHF.

V gene TRBV18 combines with J gene TRBJ1-2; TRBD1 is a possible D gene (6 bases). V lost 4 bases and J lost 8, with 14 bases in between. Germline V gene lookup returns CDR1 KGHSH and CDR2 LQKENI. The length of the CDR3 is 13 residues. The CDR3 region is CASSRGQPAGYTF. In DNA, the CDR3 is TGTGCCAGCTCACGCGGACAGCCGGCCGGCTACACCTTC.

The rearrangement joins TRBV7-9 to TRBJ2-3, with 8 bases that match TRBD2. V gave up 5 bases and J gave up 0 bases; unmatched junction bases: 16. The CDR3 is made up of 19 amino acids. CDR1 SEHNR and CDR2 FQNEAQ come from the germline V gene (reference sequence). The CDR3 DNA reads TGTGCCAGCAGCCCGGGAAGGGCGGGGGGATATCTCAGCACAGATACGCAGTATTTT. Amino acids: CASSPGRAGGYLSTDTQYF.

The chain recombines TRBV5-1 with TRBJ2-5; D is ambiguous. The CDR3 covers 16 residues. Germline CDR1 SGHRS, CDR2 YFSETQ. Trimming cost V 0 bases and J 5 bases, with 17 bases left between them. This CDR3 is CASSLVGSALVETQYF. DNA for the CDR3: TGCGCCAGCAGCTTGGTCGGGTCAGCCCTAGTGGAGACCCAGTACTTC.

The rearrangement links TRBV7-9 to TRBJ1-2, with D tentatively TRBD1 (6 bases). Germline loops: CDR1 SEHNR, CDR2 FQNEAQ (reference sequence). The V and J ends lost 4 bases and 8 bases respectively, with 17 bases between them. CDR3 length equals 14 residues. The CDR3 nucleotides are TGTGCCAGCAGCTCCTCGGGGGGGCGAGGAGGCTACACCTTC. Translation: CASSSSGGRGGYTF.

The chain combines TRBV5-1 with TRBJ2-7; 8 positions agree with TRBD1. The CDR3 runs 15 residues. Germline values: CDR1 SGHRS, CDR2 YFSETQ. Trimming took 0 bases from V and 6 from J; bases not matched to a gene: 8. The CDR3 loop reads CASSLAPGGSGEQYF. CDR3 DNA: TGCGCCAGCAGCTTGGCCCCAGGGGGCTCGGGCGAGCAGTACTTC.